The 22 T cell receptor beta chains reported below all come from one sample, sequenced in a study of neoadjuvant anti-PD-1 for oral cavity cancer. The sample's time point: after neoadjuvant nivolumab, at surgical resection. Measured with immunoSEQ multiplex PCR; TCRdb has only the in-frame clones, and not every one. The data show 5,500 to 7,500 clones, around 50% seen once. Material: tumor tissue, obtained after nivolumab (anti-PD-1) treatment. All receptors derive from a person aged 35 to 85 with oral cavity squamous cell carcinoma.

This chain joins TRBV5-1 and TRBJ2-3; D is ambiguous. Germline V gene lookup returns CDR1 SGHRS and CDR2 YFSETQ. The V and J ends lost 2 bases and 2 bases respectively, with 12 bases between them. The CDR3 loop spans 15 amino acids. CDR3 protein: CASSFGRSNTDTQYF. The DNA of the CDR3 is TGCGCCAGCAGCTTTGGACGGAGTAACACAGATACGCAGTATTTT.

V usage is TRBV18 and J usage is TRBJ2-7; TRBD2 might be the D (6 bases). V shed 3 bases and J shed 0 bases, with 18 bases lying between them. The CDR3 loop spans 17 amino acids. Germline CDR1 KGHSH, CDR2 LQKENI. The CDR3 DNA reads as TGTGCCAGCTCACCTCTCCCCCCGGGACTTCGCTCCTACGAGCAGTACTTC. Translation gives CASSPLPPGLRSYEQYF.

J is TRBJ2-1 and V is TRBV6-5; D is unclear. The CDR3 has 14 amino acids. Germline V gene data show CDR1 as MNHEY and CDR2 as SVGAGI. V gave up 2 bases and J gave up 4 bases, with 9 bases separating them. The CDR3, as DNA: TGTGCCAGCAGTTACCAGCATCCGTACAATGAGCAGTTCTTC. This gives the protein CASSYQHPYNEQFF.

The rearrangement uses TRBV5-6 and TRBJ2-7; a weak D match, TRBD2 (6 bases). Germline V gene sequence: CDR1 SGHDT, CDR2 YYEEEE. V dropped 3 bases and J dropped 2 bases, with 15 bases sitting between them. The CDR3 is made up of 15 amino acids. The CDR3 coding sequence is TGTGCCAGCAGCTCCCGTCTGCGGGGCGCCTACGAGCAGTACTTC. Protein product: CASSSRLRGAYEQYF.

CDR3 DNA sequence: TGTGCCATCTCGGGGCAGGGCCTCTACGAGCAGTACTTC. The encoded protein is CAISGQGLYEQYF. The V and J genes are TRBV7-9 and TRBJ2-7; D assignment may be TRBD1 or TRBD2 (5 bases each). Germline V CDR1 and CDR2: SEHNR, FQNEAQ (reference sequence). The CDR3 sequence is 13 residues long. Trimming took off 10 bases at V and 3 bases at J, with 16 bases between the two ends.

The chain carries TRBV29-1 and TRBJ2-3; the match to TRBD1 covers 7 bases. The CDR3 has 13 residues. In germline, CDR1 is SQVTM, CDR2 ANQGSEA. Trimming at V came to 5 bases and at J to 6 bases, leaving 8 bases not matched to a gene. The CDR3 sequence: CSVRLQGTDTQYF. The CDR3 nucleotides read TGCAGCGTTCGACTACAGGGGACCGATACGCAGTATTTT.

This clone was counted only a few times. The CDR3 sequence: CASSLQGTHRNTEAFF. CDR3 sequence (DNA): TGTGCCAGCAGCTTGCAAGGTACCCACAGGAACACTGAAGCTTTCTTT. The chain recombines TRBV13 with TRBJ1-1; D is ambiguous. Germline V gene sequence: CDR1 PRHDT, CDR2 FYEKMQ (reference sequence). This CDR3 has 16 residues. V was clipped by 3 bases and J by 1 base, with 15 bases between them.

The V call is TRBV28, the J call TRBJ1-3, with D hard to call. The germline CDR1 and CDR2 sequences are MDHEN and SYDVKM. CDR3 size: 15 residues. Trimming took 6 bases from V and 0 from J, leaving 12 bases between them. CDR3 loop: CASRPASGSGNTIYF. DNA for the CDR3: TGTGCCAGCAGACCCGCCTCGGGCTCTGGAAACACCATATATTTT.

The chain combines TRBV28 with TRBJ1-4; TRBD1 matches at 7 bases. Per the germline V gene, CDR1 is MDHEN and CDR2 is SYDVKM. This CDR3 spans 13 amino acids. Trimming cost V 5 bases and J 7 bases; bases outside gene matches: 4. Written as DNA, the CDR3 is TGTGCCAGCAGTACAGGGGCGGGTGAAAAACTGTTTTTT. This encodes CASSTGAGEKLFF.

The chain links TRBV28 to TRBJ2-1; TRBD1 matches at 9 bases. CDR3 length: 15 amino acids. Trimming at V came to 8 bases and at J to 7 bases, leaving 12 bases not matched to a gene. Germline assignment: CDR1 MDHEN and CDR2 SYDVKM. In DNA form, the CDR3 reads TGTGCCAGCCGAAAGCCCGGGACAGGGATTAATGAGCAGTTCTTC. Its translation: CASRKPGTGINEQFF.

The chain has TRBV11-2 and TRBJ2-2, with 8 bases that match TRBD1. From germline, CDR1 is SGHAT and CDR2 FQNNGV. The CDR3 has 17 residues. V lost 5 bases to trimming and J lost 1 base; unmatched junction nucleotides: 9. CDR3 DNA sequence: TGTGCCAGCAGCCTTGACAGGGGTGTAAAGAACACCGGGGAGCTGTTTTTT. Encoded protein: CASSLDRGVKNTGELFF.

This clone was observed a handful of times. The genes are TRBV19 and TRBJ1-4; 8 bases line up with TRBD1. Germline loops: CDR1 LNHDA, CDR2 SQIVND (reference sequence). The ends lost 5 bases at V and 4 bases at J; junction bases unmatched: 6. The CDR3 covers 15 residues. CDR3 sequence (DNA): TGTGCCAGTAGTCCTTCGGGACAGGTTAATGAAAAACTGTTTTTT. It translates to CASSPSGQVNEKLFF.

The chain combines TRBV28 with TRBJ1-5; TRBD1 is a possible D gene (6 bases). CDR3 length equals 18 residues. From germline, CDR1 is MDHEN and CDR2 SYDVKM. Trimming removed 7 bases from V and 0 bases from J, with 22 bases in between. CDR3 DNA sequence: TGTGCCAGCAACCTCTTCGGGACACTCCTTTATAGCAATCAGCCCCAGCATTTT. Translating it yields CASNLFGTLLYSNQPQHF. Filled out from reference TRBV28 and TRBJ1-5, the complete variable domain reads DVKVTQSSRYLVKRTGEKVFLECVQDMDHENMFWYRQDPGLGLRLIYFSYDVKMKEKGDIPEGYSVSREKKERFSLILESASTNQTSMYLCASNLFGTLLYSNQPQHFGDGTRLSIL.

The J gene is TRBJ2-1, the V gene TRBV5-6, with 10 bases matching TRBD2. J gave up 5 bases and V 0 bases, and 2 bases lay outside the gene matches. The CDR3 contains 15 residues. Germline V lookup: CDR1 SGHDT, CDR2 YYEEEE. CDR3 bases: TGTGCCAGCAGCTTGGTACTAGCGGGAAACAATGAGCAGTTCTTC. Translated: CASSLVLAGNNEQFF.

The gene calls are TRBV18 and TRBJ1-1; 8 positions agree with TRBD1. From germline, CDR1 is KGHSH and CDR2 LQKENI. This CDR3 has 14 amino acids. The V gene end was trimmed by 3 bases and the J gene end by 4 bases; junction bases not matched to a gene: 4. CDR3 sequence reads: CASSPRTGSTEAFF. The CDR3 DNA reads TGTGCCAGCTCACCTAGGACAGGGAGCACTGAAGCTTTCTTT.

This clone was seen only a few times. The V and J genes are TRBV19 and TRBJ1-1, with 8 positions matching TRBD1. The V segment lost 9 bases and the J segment 0 bases; nucleotides outside the gene matches: 12. CDR3 length: 16 amino acids. Germline V CDR1 and CDR2: LNHDA, SQIVND (reference sequence). The CDR3 sequence is CASQTGQETMNTEAFF. The CDR3 nucleotides are TGTGCCAGCCAGACGGGACAGGAGACCATGAACACTGAAGCTTTCTTT.

The rearrangement joins TRBV2 to TRBJ2-1; 11 bases line up with TRBD2. CDR3 size: 15 residues. V gave up 6 bases and J gave up 6 bases; unmatched junction bases: 7. Germline values: CDR1 SNHLY, CDR2 FYNNEI. The CDR3 sequence is CASSLTSGRVNEQFF. The CDR3 DNA follows: TGTGCCAGCAGCTTAACTAGCGGGAGAGTCAATGAGCAGTTCTTC.

The rearrangement uses TRBV28 and TRBJ1-6; D is unresolved. V lost 7 bases, J lost 10 bases, and 11 bases lay in between. This CDR3 has 12 amino acids. Germline values: CDR1 MDHEN, CDR2 SYDVKM. The CDR3, as DNA: TGTGCCAGCACGAATCGGCGGTCACCCCTCCACTTT. Translating gives CASTNRRSPLHF.

The V gene is TRBV6-1, the J gene TRBJ1-6, with D possibly matching TRBD1 (6 bases). Trimming took 2 bases from V and 8 from J, leaving 13 bases between them. The CDR3 runs 15 residues. Germline CDR1 and CDR2: MNHNS and SASEGT. This CDR3 reads CASSEISGAYSPLHF. The DNA for the CDR3 is TGTGCCAGCAGTGAAATATCAGGGGCATATTCACCCCTCCACTTT.

This clone was detected once. The chain recombines TRBV28 with TRBJ2-7; TRBD2 aligns across 7 bases. The CDR3 sequence is 15 residues long. The V gene's germline CDR1 is MDHEN and CDR2 SYDVKM. The V segment lost 2 bases and the J segment 0 bases; nucleotides outside the gene matches: 4. CDR3 DNA: TGTGCCAGCAGTTTAAGCGGGGCTCTCTCCTACGAGCAGTACTTC. Protein: CASSLSGALSYEQYF.

The J gene is TRBJ2-1, the V gene TRBV10-2, with a weak D call TRBD2 (6 bases). The CDR3 totals 13 residues. V was pared by 2 bases and J by 4 bases, with 6 bases between. The germline V gene has CDR1 WSHSY and CDR2 SAAADI. CDR3 amino acids: CASSEGGYNEQFF. The DNA of the CDR3 is TGCGCCAGCAGTGAGGGAGGGTACAATGAGCAGTTCTTC.

The chain has TRBV4-2 and TRBJ1-6, with D possibly being TRBD1 (6 bases). The germline V gene has CDR1 LGHNA and CDR2 YNFKEQ. The CDR3 consists of 16 residues. V was shortened by 5 bases and J by 10 bases, with 21 bases between the two germline ends. The CDR3 sequence: CASSLEGGGQGSPLHF. The DNA of the CDR3 is TGTGCCAGCAGCTTGGAAGGCGGGGGGCAAGGATCACCCCTCCACTTT.